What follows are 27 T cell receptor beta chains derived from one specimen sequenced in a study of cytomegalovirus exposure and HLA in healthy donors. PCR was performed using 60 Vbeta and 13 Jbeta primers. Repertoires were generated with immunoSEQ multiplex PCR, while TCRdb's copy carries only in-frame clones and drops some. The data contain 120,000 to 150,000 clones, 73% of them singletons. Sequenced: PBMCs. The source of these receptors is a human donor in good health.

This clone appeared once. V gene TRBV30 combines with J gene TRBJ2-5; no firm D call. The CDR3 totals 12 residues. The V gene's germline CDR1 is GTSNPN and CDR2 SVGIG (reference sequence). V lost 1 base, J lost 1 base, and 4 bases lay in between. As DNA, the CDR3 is TGTGCCTGGAGTGCCTCCCAAGAGACCCAGTACTTC. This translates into CAWSASQETQYF.

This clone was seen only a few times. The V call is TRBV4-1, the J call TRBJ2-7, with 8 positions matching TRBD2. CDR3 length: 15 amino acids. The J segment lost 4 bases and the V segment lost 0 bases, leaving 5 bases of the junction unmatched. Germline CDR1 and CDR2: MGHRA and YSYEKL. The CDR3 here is CASSQELAGGYEQYF. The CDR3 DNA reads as TGCGCCAGCAGCCAAGAATTGGCGGGAGGTTACGAGCAGTACTTC.

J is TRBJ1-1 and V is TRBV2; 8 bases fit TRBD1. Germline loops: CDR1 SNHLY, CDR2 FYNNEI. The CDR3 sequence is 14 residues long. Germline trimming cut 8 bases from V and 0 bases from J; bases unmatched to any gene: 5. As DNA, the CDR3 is TGTGCCAGCGGAAAGACAGGGGTGAACACTGAAGCTTTCTTT. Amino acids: CASGKTGVNTEAFF.

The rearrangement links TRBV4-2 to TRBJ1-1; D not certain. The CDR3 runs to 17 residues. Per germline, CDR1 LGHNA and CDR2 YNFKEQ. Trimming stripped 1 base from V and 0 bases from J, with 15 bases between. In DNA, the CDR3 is TGTGCCAGCAGCCAAGTCCCAGGTCGGGGAATGAACACTGAAGCTTTCTTT. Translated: CASSQVPGRGMNTEAFF.

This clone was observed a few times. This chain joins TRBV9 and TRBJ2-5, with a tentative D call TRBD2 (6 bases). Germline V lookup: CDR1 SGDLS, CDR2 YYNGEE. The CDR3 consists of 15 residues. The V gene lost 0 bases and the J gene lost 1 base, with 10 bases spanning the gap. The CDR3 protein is CASSVGGALQETQYF. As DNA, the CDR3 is TGTGCCAGCAGCGTAGGCGGGGCCCTCCAAGAGACCCAGTACTTC.

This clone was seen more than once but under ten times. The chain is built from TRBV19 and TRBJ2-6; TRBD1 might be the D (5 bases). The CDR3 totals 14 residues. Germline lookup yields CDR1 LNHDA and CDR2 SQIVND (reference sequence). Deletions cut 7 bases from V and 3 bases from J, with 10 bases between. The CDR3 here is CASMEQVGANVLTF. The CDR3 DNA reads TGTGCCAGTATGGAACAGGTTGGGGCCAACGTCCTGACTTTC.

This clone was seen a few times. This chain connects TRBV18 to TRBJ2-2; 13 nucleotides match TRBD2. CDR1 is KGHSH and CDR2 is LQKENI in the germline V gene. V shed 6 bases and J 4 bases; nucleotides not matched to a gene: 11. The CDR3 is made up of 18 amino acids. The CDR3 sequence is CASSLDPGLAGITGELFF. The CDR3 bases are TGTGCCAGCTCGCTGGATCCGGGACTAGCGGGGATCACCGGGGAGCTGTTTTTT.

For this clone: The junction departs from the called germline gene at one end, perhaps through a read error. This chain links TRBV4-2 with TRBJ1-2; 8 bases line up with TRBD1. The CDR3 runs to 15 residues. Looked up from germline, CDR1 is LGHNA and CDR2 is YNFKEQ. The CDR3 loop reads CASSPTGDYIYVYTF. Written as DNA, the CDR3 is TGTGCCAGCAGCCCGACAGGGGATTATATCTATGTCTACACCTTC.

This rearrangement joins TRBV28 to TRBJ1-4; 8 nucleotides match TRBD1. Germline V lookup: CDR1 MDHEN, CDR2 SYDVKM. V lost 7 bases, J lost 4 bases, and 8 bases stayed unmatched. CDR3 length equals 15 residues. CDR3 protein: CASNIRDRINEKLFF. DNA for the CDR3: TGTGCCAGCAACATCCGGGACAGGATTAATGAAAAACTGTTTTTT.

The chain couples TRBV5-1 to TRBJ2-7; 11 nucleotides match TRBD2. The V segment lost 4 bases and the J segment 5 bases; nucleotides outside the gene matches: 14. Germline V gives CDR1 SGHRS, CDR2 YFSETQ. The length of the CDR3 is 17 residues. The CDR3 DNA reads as TGCGCCAGCAGCCCGGAACTAGCGGGGGTCGCCTGGGACGAGCAGTACTTC. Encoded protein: CASSPELAGVAWDEQYF.

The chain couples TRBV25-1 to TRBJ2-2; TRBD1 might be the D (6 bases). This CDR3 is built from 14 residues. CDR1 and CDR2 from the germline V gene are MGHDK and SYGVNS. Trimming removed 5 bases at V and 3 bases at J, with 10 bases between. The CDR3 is CASSKNRDTGELFF. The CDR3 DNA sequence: TGTGCCAGCAGTAAAAACAGGGACACCGGGGAGCTGTTTTTT.

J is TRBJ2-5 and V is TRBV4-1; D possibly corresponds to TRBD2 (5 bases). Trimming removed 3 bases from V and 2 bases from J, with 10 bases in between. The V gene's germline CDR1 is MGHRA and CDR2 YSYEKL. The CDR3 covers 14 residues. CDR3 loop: CASSHLALQETQYF. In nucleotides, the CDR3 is TGCGCCAGCAGCCATTTAGCGTTACAAGAGACCCAGTACTTC.

CDR3 DNA sequence: TGTGCCAGCAGGACCGTCAGGGGGGCGCTTGGGGCCAACGTCCTGACTTTC. Residues: CASRTVRGALGANVLTF. The V call is TRBV11-2, the J call TRBJ2-6; D might be TRBD1 (7 bases). The V gene's germline CDR1 is SGHAT and CDR2 FQNNGV. The CDR3 sequence is 17 residues long. V was shortened by 6 bases and J by 3 bases, with 18 bases between the two germline ends.

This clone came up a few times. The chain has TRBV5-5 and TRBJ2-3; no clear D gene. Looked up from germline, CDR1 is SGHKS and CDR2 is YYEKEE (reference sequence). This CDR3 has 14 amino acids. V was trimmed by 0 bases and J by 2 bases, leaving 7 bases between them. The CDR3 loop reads CASSLELFTDTQYF. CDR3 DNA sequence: TGTGCCAGCAGCTTGGAGCTCTTCACAGATACGCAGTATTTT. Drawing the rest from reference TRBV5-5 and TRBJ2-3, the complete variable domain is DAGVTQSPTHLIKTRGQQVTLRCSPISGHKSVSWYQQVLGQGPQFIFQYYEKEERGRGNFPDRFSARQFPNYSSELNVNALLLGDSALYLCASSLELFTDTQYFGPGTRLTVL.

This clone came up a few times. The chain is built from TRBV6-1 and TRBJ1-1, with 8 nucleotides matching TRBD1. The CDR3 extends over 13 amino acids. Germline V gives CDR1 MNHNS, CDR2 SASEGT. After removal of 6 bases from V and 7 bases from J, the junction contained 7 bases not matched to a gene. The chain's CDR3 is CASRVDREGEAFF. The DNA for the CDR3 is TGTGCCAGCAGGGTGGACAGGGAGGGTGAAGCTTTCTTT.

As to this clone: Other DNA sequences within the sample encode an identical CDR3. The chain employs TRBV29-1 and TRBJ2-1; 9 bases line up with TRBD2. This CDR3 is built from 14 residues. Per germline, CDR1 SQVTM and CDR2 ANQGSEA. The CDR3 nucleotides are TGCAGTGTCCCGGGACTAGCTTTCTACAATGAGCAGTTCTTC. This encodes CSVPGLAFYNEQFF.

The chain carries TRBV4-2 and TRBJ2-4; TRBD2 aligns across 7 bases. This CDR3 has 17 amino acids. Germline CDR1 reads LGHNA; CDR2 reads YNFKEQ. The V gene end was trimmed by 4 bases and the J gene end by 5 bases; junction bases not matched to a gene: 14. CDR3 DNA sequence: TGTGCCAGCAGCCCCGGATGGGGGAGGGCCGGAGAAAACATTCAGTACTTC. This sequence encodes CASSPGWGRAGENIQYF.

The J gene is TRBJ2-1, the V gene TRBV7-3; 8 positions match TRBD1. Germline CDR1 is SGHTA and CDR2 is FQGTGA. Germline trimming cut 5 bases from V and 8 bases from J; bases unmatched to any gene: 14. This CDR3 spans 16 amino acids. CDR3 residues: CASSPLPGGEYDEQFF. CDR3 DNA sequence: TGTGCCAGCAGCCCACTTCCAGGGGGCGAATACGATGAGCAGTTCTTC.

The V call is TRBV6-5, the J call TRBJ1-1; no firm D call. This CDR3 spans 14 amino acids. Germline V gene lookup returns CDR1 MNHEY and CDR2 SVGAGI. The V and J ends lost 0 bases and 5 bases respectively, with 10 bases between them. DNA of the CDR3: TGTGCCAGCAGTTACTCGGCGGGAGGAACTGAAGCTTTCTTT. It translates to CASSYSAGGTEAFF.

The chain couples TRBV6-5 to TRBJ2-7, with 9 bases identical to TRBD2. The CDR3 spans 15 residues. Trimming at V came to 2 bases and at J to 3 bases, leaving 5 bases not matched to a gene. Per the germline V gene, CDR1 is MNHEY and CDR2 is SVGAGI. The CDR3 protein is CASSYRGGAFYEQYF. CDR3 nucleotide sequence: TGTGCCAGCAGTTACCGCGGGGGGGCCTTCTACGAGCAGTACTTC.

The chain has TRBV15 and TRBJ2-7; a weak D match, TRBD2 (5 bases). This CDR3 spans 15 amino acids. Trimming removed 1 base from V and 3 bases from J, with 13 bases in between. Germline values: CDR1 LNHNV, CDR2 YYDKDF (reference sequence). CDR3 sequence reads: CATSRGGQTRYEQYF. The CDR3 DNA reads TGTGCCACCAGCAGAGGAGGGCAGACCCGCTACGAGCAGTACTTC.

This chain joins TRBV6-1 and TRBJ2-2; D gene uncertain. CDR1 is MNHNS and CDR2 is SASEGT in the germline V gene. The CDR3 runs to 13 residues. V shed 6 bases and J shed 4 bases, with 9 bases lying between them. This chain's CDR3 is CASSLGSTGELFF. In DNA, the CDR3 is TGTGCCAGCAGCCTAGGTAGCACCGGGGAGCTGTTTTTT.

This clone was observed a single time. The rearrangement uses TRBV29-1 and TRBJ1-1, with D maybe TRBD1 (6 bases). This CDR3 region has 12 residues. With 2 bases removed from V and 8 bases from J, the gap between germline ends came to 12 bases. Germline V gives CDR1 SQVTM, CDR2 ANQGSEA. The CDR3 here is CSVEYRAQEAFF. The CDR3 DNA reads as TGCAGCGTTGAATACAGGGCGCAGGAAGCTTTCTTT.

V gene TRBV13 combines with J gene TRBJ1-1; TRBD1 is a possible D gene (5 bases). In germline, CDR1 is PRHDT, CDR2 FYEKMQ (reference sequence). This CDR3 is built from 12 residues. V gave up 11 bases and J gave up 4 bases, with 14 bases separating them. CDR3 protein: CAWGRAATEAFF. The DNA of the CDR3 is TGTGCCTGGGGGAGGGCGGCCACTGAAGCTTTCTTT.

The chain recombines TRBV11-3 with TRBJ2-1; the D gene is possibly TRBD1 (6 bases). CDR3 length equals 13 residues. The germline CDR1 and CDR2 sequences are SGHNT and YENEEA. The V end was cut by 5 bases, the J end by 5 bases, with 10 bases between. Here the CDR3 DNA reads TGTGCCAGCAGCAAGGACAGTAACAATGAGCAGTTCTTC. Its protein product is CASSKDSNNEQFF.

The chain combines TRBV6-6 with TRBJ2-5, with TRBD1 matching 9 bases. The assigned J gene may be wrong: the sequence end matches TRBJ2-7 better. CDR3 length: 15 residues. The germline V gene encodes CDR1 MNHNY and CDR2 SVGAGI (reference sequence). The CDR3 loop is CASSYSTDRGDEQYF. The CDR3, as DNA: TGTGCCAGCAGTTACTCGACTGACAGGGGGGACGAGCAGTACTTC.

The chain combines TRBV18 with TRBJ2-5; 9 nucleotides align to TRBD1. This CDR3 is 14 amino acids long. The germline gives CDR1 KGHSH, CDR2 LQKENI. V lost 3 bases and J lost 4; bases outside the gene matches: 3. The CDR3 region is CASSPRDRVETQYF. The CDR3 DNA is TGTGCCAGCTCACCCCGGGACAGGGTAGAGACCCAGTACTTC.